This T cell receptor beta chain was recovered during a study of blood T cell repertoires in COVID-19. Overall study: Specimens from acute and convalescent COVID-19 originated in the United States, Italy and Spain.

There are a few counts of this clone. Other DNA sequences from this sample encode an identical CDR3 as well. Germline CDR1 reads MNHEY; CDR2 reads SMNVEV (reference sequence). The CDR3 spans 15 residues. V lost 0 bases to trimming and J lost 5 bases, with 10 bases between them. Clinical history reported by participants formed the basis on which cohorts were assigned. Original analysis: Reference gene primer amplification gave estimated nucleated cell counts. Using immunoSEQ multiplex PCR, the repertoire was profiled, and TCRdb retains in-frame clones only, with some absent. Clone size and V and J calls were adopted from that table, with D and trimming inferred from the DNA. The sample has fewer than 500,000 clones, around 89% seen once.

This chain connects TRBV27 to TRBJ2-2, with D perhaps TRBD2 (6 bases). The material sequenced was PBMCs or T cells enriched from blood (not recorded which). The origin of this receptor is a woman aged 30 to 39 with acute COVID-19. DNA for the CDR3: TGTGCCAGCAGTTTATCGACCGGGGGAACCGGGGAGCTGTTTTTT. Translating it yields CASSLSTGGTGELFF.